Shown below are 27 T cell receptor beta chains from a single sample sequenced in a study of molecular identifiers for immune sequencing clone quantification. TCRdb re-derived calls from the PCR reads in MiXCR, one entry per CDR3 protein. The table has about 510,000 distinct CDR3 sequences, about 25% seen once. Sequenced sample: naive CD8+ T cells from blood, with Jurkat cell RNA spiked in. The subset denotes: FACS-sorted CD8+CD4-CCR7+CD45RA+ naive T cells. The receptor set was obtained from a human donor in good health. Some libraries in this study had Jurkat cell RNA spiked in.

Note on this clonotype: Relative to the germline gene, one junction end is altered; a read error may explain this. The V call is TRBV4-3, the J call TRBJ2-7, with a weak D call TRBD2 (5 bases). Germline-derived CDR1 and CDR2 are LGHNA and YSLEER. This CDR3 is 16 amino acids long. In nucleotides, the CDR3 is TGCGCCAGCAGCCAAGATCGGGTCTTTGCGGGCTACAAGCAGTACTTC. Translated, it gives CASSQDRVFAGYKQYF.

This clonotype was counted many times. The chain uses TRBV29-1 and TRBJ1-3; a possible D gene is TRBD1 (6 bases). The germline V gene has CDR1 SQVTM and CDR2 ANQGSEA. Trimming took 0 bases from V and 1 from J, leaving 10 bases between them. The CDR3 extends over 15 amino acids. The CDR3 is CSVEDWTVSGNTIYF. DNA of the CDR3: TGCAGCGTTGAAGATTGGACAGTTTCTGGAAACACCATATATTTT.

CDR3 region: CASKNSYEQYF. DNA of the CDR3: TGTGCCAGCAAAAATTCCTACGAGCAGTACTTC. The rearrangement joins TRBV27 to TRBJ2-7, with D unclear. CDR1 and CDR2 from the germline V gene are MNHEY and SMNVEV (reference sequence). Trimming took off 7 bases at V and 1 base at J, with 5 bases between the two ends. The CDR3 loop spans 11 amino acids.

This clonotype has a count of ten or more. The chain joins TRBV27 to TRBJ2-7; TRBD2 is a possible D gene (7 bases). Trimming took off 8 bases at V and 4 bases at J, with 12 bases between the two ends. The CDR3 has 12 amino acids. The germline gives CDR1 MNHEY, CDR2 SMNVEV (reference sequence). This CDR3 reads CASGGALYEQYF. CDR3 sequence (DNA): TGTGCCAGCGGGGGGGCCTTGTACGAGCAGTACTTC.

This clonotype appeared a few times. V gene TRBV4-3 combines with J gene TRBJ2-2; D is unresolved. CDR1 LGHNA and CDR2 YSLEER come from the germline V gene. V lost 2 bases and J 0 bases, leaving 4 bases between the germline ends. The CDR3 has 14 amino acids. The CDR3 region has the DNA TGCGCCAGCAGCCAATTTCCGAACACCGGGGAGCTGTTTTTT. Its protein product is CASSQFPNTGELFF.

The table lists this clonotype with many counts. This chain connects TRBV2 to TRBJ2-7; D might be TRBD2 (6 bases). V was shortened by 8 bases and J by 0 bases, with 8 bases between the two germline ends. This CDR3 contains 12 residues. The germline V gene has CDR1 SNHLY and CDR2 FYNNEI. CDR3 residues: CASAGNSYEQYF. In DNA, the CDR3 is TGTGCCAGCGCGGGGAACTCCTACGAGCAGTACTTC.

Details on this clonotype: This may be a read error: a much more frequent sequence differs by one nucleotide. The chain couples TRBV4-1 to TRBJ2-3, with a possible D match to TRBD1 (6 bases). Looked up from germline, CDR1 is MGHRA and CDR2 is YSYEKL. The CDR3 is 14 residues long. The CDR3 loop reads CASSQGPGADTQCF. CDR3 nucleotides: TGCGCCAGCAGCCAAGGTCCAGGGGCAGATACGCAGTGTTTT.

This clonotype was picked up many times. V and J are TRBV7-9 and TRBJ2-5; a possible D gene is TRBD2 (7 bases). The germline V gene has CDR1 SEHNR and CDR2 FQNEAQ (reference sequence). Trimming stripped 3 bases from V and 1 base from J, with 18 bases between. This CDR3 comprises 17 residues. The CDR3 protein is CASSFRRGGHSQETQYF. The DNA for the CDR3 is TGTGCCAGCAGCTTCCGAAGGGGGGGCCATTCCCAAGAGACCCAGTACTTC.

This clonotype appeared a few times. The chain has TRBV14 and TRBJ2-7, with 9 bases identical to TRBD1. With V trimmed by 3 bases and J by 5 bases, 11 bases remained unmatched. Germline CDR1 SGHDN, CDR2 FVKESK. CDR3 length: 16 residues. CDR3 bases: TGTGCCAGCAGCCAGAGGGACGGGACAGGGTACCACGAGCAGTACTTC. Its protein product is CASSQRDGTGYHEQYF.

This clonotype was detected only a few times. CDR3 coding DNA: TGTGCCAGCAATCCTTGGACAGCGAACACTGAAGCTTTCTTT. It yields the protein CASNPWTANTEAFF. The rearrangement joins TRBV28 to TRBJ1-1, with a tentative D call TRBD1 (6 bases). There are 14 residues in the CDR3. Germline CDR1 MDHEN, CDR2 SYDVKM. Trimming stripped 7 bases from V and 1 base from J, with 13 bases between.

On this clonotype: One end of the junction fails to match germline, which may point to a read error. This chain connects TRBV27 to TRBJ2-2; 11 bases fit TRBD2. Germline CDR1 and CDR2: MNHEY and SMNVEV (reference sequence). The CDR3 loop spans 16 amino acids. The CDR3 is CASSRLAGLNTGELVF. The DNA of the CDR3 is TGTGCCAGCAGCAGACTAGCGGGACTTAACACCGGGGAGCTGGTTTTT.

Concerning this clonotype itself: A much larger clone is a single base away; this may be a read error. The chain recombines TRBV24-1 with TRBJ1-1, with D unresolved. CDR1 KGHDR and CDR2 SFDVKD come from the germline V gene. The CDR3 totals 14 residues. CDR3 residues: CVTNLQRHGTEAFF. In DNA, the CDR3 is TGTGTCACCAATTTACAGCGTCACGGCACTGAAGCTTTCTTT.

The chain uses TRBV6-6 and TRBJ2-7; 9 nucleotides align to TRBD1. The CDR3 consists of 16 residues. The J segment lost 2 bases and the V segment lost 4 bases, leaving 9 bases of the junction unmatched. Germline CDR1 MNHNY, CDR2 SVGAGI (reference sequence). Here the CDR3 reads CASSFDGTGSPYEQYF. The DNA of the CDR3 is TGTGCCAGCAGTTTCGATGGGACAGGGAGTCCCTACGAGCAGTACTTC.

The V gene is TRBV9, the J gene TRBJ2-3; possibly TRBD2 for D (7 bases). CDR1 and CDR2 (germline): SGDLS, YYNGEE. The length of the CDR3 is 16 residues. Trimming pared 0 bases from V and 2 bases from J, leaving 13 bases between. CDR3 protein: CASSVEGGGYTDTQYF. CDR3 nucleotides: TGTGCCAGCAGCGTAGAGGGCGGGGGCTACACAGATACGCAGTATTTT.

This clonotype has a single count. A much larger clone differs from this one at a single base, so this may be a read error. CDR3 sequence reads: CASSYSGLEGGKLFF. The DNA of the CDR3 is TGTGCCAGCAGTTACTCCGGACTTGAAGGTGGAAAACTGTTTTTT. The J gene is TRBJ1-4, the V gene TRBV6-2 or TRBV6-3, with D uncertain. V lost 0 bases and J lost 10, with 15 bases in between. The CDR3 has 15 amino acids. Germline-derived CDR1 and CDR2 are MNHEY and SVGEGT.

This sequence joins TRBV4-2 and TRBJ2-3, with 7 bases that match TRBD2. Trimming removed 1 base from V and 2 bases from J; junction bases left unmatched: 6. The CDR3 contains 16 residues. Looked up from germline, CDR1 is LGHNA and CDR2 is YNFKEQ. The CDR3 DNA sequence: TGTGCCAGCAGCCAAGGGGACTACACCCTCACAGATACGCAGTATTTT. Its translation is CASSQGDYTLTDTQYF.

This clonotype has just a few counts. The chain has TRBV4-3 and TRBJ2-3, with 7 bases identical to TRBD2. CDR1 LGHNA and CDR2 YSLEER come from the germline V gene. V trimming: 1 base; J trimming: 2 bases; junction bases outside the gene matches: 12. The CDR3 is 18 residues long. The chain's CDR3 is CASSQGLAVRPATDTQYF. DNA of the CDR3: TGCGCCAGCAGCCAAGGGCTAGCGGTTAGACCCGCCACAGATACGCAGTATTTT.

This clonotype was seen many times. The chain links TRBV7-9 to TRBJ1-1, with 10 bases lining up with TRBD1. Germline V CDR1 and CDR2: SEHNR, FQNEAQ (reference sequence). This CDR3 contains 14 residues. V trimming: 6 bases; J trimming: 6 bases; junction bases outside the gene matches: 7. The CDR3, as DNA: TGTGCCAGCAGTCTGACAGGGGGCTTGGCTGAAGCTTTCTTT. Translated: CASSLTGGLAEAFF.

CDR3 loop: CASSYGDRSSYEQYF. CDR3 coding DNA: TGTGCCAGCAGTTACGGGGACAGAAGCTCCTACGAGCAGTACTTC. The chain employs TRBV6-2 or TRBV6-3 and TRBJ2-7; 7 nucleotides align to TRBD1. CDR1 MNHEY and CDR2 SVGEGT come from the germline V gene. The CDR3 covers 15 residues. Germline trimming cut 2 bases from V and 0 bases from J; bases unmatched to any gene: 4.

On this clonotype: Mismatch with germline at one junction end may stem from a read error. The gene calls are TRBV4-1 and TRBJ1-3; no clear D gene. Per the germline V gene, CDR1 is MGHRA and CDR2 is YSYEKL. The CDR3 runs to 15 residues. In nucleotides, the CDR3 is TGCGCCAGCAGCCAAGAAGGGCGGTCCGGAAACACCACATATTTT. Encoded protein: CASSQEGRSGNTTYF.

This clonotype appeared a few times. The CDR3 reads CASSMMFGGGSYEQYF. As DNA, the CDR3 is TGTGCCAGCAGTATGATGTTTGGAGGGGGTTCCTACGAGCAGTACTTC. V gene TRBV5-6 combines with J gene TRBJ2-7; D tentatively fits TRBD1 or TRBD2 (6 bases each). V dropped 5 bases and J dropped 1 base, with 19 bases sitting between them. This CDR3 is built from 16 residues. Germline loops: CDR1 SGHDT, CDR2 YYEEEE.

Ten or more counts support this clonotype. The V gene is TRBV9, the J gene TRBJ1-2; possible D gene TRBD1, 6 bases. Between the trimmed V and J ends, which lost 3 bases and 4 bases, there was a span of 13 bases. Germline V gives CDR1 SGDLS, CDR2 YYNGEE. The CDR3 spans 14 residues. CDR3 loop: CASSAGDSGYGYTF. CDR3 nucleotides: TGTGCCAGCAGCGCAGGGGACTCTGGCTATGGCTACACCTTC.

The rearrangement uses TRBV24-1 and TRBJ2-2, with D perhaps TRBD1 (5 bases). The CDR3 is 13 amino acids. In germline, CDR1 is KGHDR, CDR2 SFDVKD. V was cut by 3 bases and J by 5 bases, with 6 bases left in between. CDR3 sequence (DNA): TGTGCCACCAGTGATACAGGAACCGGGGAGCTGTTTTTT. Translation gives CATSDTGTGELFF.

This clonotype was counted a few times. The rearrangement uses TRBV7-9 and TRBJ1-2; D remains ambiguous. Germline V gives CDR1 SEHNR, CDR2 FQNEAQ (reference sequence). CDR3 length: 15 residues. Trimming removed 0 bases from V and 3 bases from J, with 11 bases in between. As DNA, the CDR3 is TGTGCCAGCAGCTTAGCTCGGGGAGAAGACTATGGCTACACCTTC. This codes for CASSLARGEDYGYTF.

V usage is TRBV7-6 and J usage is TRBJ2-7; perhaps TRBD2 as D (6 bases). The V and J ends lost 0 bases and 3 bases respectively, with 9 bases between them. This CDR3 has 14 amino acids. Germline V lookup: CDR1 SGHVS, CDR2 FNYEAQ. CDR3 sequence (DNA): TGTGCCAGCAGCTTAGCCGGGAGCGGCTACGAGCAGTACTTC. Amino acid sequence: CASSLAGSGYEQYF.

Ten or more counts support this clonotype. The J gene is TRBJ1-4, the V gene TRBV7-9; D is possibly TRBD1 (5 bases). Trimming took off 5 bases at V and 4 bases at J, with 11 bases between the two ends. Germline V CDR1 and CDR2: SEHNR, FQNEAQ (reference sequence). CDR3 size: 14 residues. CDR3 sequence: CASSPGPDNEKLFF. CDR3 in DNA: TGTGCCAGCAGCCCAGGGCCTGATAATGAAAAACTGTTTTTT.

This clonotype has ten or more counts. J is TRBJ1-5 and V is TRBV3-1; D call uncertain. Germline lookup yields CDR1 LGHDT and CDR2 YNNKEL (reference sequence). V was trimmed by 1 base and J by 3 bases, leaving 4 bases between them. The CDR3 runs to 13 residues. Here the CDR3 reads CASSQALNQPQHF. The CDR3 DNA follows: TGTGCCAGCAGCCAAGCCCTCAATCAGCCCCAGCATTTT.